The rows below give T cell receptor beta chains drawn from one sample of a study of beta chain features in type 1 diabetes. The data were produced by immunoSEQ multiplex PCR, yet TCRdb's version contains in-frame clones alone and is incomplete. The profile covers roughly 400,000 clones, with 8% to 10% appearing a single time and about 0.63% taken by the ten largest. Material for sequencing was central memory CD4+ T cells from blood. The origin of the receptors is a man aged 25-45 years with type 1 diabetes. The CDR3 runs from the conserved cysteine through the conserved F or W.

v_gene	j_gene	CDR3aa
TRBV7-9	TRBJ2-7	CASSYQAGDNEQYF
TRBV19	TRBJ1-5	CASRSTNQPQHF
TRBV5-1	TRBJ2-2	CASSLRQGGNTGELFF
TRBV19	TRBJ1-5	CASSISRTASRQPQHF
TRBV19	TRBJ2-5	CASRGRAIETQYF
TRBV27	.	CASSSGLAGTREQYF
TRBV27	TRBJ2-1	CASSSPGSYNEQFF
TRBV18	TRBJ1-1	CASSPQTGFDTEAFF
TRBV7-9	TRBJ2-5	CASSLAPSPGGTQYF
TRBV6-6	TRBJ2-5	CASTGPGTQYF
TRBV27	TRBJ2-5	CASSREGVKETQYF
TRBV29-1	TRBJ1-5	CSVQQGGNQPQHF
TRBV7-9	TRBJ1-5	CASSLGTGSLRSNQPQHF
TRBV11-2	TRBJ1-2	CASSPAGTVNYGYTF
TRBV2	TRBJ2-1	CASSDRAHYNEQFF
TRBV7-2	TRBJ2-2	CASSPRQVPGELFF
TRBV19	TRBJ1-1	CASSRTMNTEAFF
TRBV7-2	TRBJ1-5	CASSLGGSDQPQHF
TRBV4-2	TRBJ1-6	CASSQEGQGKSPLHF
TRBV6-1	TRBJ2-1	CASSEVGRGDEQFF
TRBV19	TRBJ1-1	CASSLGEPRPEAFF
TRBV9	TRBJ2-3	CASSRRAASTDTQYF
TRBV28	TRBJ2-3	CASSSPGLASSDTQYF
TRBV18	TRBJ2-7	CASEGGRYEQYF
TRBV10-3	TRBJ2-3	CAIREGGRITDTQYF
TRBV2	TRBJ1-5	CASTQGANQPQHF
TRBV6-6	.	CASSHKNQGSGELFF
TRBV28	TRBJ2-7	CASTLLVGGGEQYF
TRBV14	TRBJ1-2	CASSQVQDIARGYTF
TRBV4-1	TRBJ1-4	CASSLSPGPGSEKLFF
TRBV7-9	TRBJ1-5	CASSPRREGDQHF
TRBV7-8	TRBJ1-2	CASSLSRGSYTF
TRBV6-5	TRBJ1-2	CASSTGGYGYTF
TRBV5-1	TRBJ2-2	CASSPTDRANTGELFF
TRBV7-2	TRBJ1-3	CASSPRGQGIGNTIYF
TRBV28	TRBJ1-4	CASRPSGSEKLFF
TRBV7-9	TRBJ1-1	CASSTGRGVTEAFF
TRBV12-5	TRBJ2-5	CASGQYASGRVETQYF
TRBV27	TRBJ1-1	CASSLPSLGNTEAFF
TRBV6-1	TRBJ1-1	CASSAGTLMNTEAFF
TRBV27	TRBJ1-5	CASRRLSSDSNQPQHF
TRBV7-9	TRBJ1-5	CASSYGQGDQPQHF
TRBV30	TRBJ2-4	CAWSAGTVKNIQYF
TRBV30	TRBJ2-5	CAWTLSALRGDQYF
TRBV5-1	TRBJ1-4	CASSLGQGREKLFF
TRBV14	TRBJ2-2	CASAGTINTGELFF
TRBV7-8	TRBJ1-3	CASSLGTRSGNTIYF
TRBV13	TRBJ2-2	CASSLKGGQYTGELFF